This record looks at one T cell receptor beta chain sequence and its context. What it recognizes is unknown. Other DNA sequences in the same sample also yield this CDR3. Germline loops: CDR1 SGDLS, CDR2 YYNGEE. Trimming took 3 bases from V and 7 from J, leaving 5 bases between them. CDR3 size: 11 residues. Repertoires were generated with immunoSEQ multiplex PCR, while TCRdb's copy carries only in-frame clones and drops some. In the table there are approximately 210,000 clones, about 94% of which are singletons. The data derive from a study of T cell responses to AZD1222 COVID-19 vaccine. General study points: Spike as a whole was targeted by vaccine-associated CD4 TCRs, dominant at 160-218 and 743-854.

The V call is TRBV9, the J call TRBJ2-1; D gene ambiguous. The source material was peripheral blood, sampled 28 days after the second dose of the MenACWY control vaccine. This receptor was identified in an adult who received the MenACWY meningococcal vaccine as a control. CDR3 bases: TGTGCCAGCAGCGCGAATAATGAGCAGTTCTTC. Translated: CASSANNEQFF.